Shown below are 20 T cell receptor beta chains from a single sample sequenced in a study of OX40 agonist ivuxolimab in advanced cancers. The repertoire was sequenced with immunoSEQ multiplex PCR; TCRdb's copy has only in-frame clones and lacks some. The sample holds over 60,000 clones, 94% seen once. Material: CD4+ or CD8+ T cells sorted from blood, obtained in a trial of the OX40 agonist ivuxolimab. Source of these receptors: an adult with an advanced solid tumor such as melanoma, head and neck, liver or kidney cancer.

The chain links TRBV19 to TRBJ2-7; either TRBD1 or TRBD2 may supply D (5 bases each). Germline V gene data show CDR1 as LNHDA and CDR2 as SQIVND (reference sequence). Deletions cut 5 bases from V and 2 bases from J, with 19 bases between. CDR3 length: 16 amino acids. This CDR3 is CASSPGASLTAYEQYF. In DNA form, the CDR3 reads TGTGCCAGTAGTCCCGGGGCTAGCCTGACAGCCTACGAGCAGTACTTC.

J is TRBJ2-7 and V is TRBV7-2, with 7 bases fitting TRBD1. From germline, CDR1 is SGHTA and CDR2 FQGNSA. Unmatched junction bases numbered 9, after V lost 2 bases and J lost 2 bases. The CDR3 has 16 amino acids. The CDR3 bases are TGTGCCAGCAGCTTACCCGGACAGGTCCTTACCTACGAGCAGTACTTC. It is translated as CASSLPGQVLTYEQYF. Together with reference TRBV7-2 and TRBJ2-7, the CDR3 gives the full variable domain: GAGVSQSPSNKVTEKGKDVELRCDPISGHTALYWYRQSLGQGLEFLIYFQGNSAPDKSGLPSDRFSAERTGGSVSTLTIQRTQQEDSAVYLCASSLPGQVLTYEQYFGPGTRLTVT.

The chain combines TRBV29-1 with TRBJ2-7; 10 bases match TRBD1. Germline assignment: CDR1 SQVTM and CDR2 ANQGSEA. After removal of 1 base from V and 4 bases from J, the junction contained 4 bases not matched to a gene. This CDR3 is 14 amino acids long. CDR3 loop: CSVEGQGARYEQYF. The CDR3 DNA reads as TGCAGCGTTGAAGGACAGGGGGCGCGTTACGAGCAGTACTTC.

The V gene is TRBV4-3, the J gene TRBJ1-4; maybe TRBD1 (5 bases). Trimming pared 0 bases from V and 10 bases from J, leaving 21 bases between. CDR3 length equals 17 residues. Per germline, CDR1 LGHNA and CDR2 YSLEER. The CDR3 DNA reads TGCGCCAGCAGCCAAGATCTGAGCAGGGTAAAATTTGGAAAACTGTTTTTT. As protein: CASSQDLSRVKFGKLFF.

This clone appeared a single time. The chain recombines TRBV5-1 with TRBJ2-7; TRBD1 aligns across 8 bases. Germline CDR1 is SGHRS and CDR2 is YFSETQ. CDR3 size: 16 residues. V was pared by 1 base and J by 1 base, with 7 bases of the junction left unmatched. In DNA form, the CDR3 reads TGCGCCAGCAGCTTGTTGACAGGGGTTGGGTCCTACGAGCAGTACTTC. Amino acids: CASSLLTGVGSYEQYF.

This chain uses TRBV7-8 with TRBJ2-1, with 8 bases aligning to TRBD2. Trimming took 5 bases from V and 8 from J; bases not matched to a gene: 8. The CDR3 loop spans 14 amino acids. Germline loops: CDR1 SGHVS, CDR2 FQNEAQ. The CDR3 DNA reads TGTGCCAGCAGCCCGACCACTAGCGGCGATGAGCAGTTCTTC. Translation: CASSPTTSGDEQFF.

The rearrangement joins TRBV6-4 to TRBJ2-7, with D unresolved. V shed 0 bases and J shed 1 base, with 16 bases lying between them. CDR1 is MRHNA, CDR2 SNTAGT, per germline. There are 17 residues in the CDR3. The CDR3 sequence is CASSDSHYGRASYEQYF. CDR3 coding DNA: TGTGCCAGCAGTGACTCGCACTACGGTCGGGCGTCCTACGAGCAGTACTTC.

The chain recombines TRBV5-1 with TRBJ1-2; D gene ambiguous. CDR1 is SGHRS, CDR2 YFSETQ, per germline. CDR3 length: 13 residues. Trimming removed 1 base at V and 6 bases at J, with 10 bases between. CDR3 in amino acids: CASSLQGYDGYTF. CDR3 nucleotide sequence: TGCGCCAGCAGCTTGCAAGGGTACGATGGCTACACCTTC.

The J gene is TRBJ1-1, the V gene TRBV7-2; a weak D match, TRBD1 (6 bases). The CDR3 spans 15 residues. V gave up 2 bases and J gave up 3 bases, with 13 bases separating them. CDR1 and CDR2 from the germline V gene are SGHTA and FQGNSA. The CDR3 DNA reads as TGTGCCAGCAGCTTACTCAGACAGGTCCACACTGAAGCTTTCTTT. Translation: CASSLLRQVHTEAFF. Filled out from reference TRBV7-2 and TRBJ1-1, the complete variable domain reads GAGVSQSPSNKVTEKGKDVELRCDPISGHTALYWYRQSLGQGLEFLIYFQGNSAPDKSGLPSDRFSAERTGGSVSTLTIQRTQQEDSAVYLCASSLLRQVHTEAFFGQGTRLTVV.

The chain carries TRBV11-2 and TRBJ2-2, with D maybe TRBD2 (6 bases). The CDR3 consists of 16 residues. Looked up from germline, CDR1 is SGHAT and CDR2 is FQNNGV. Trimming removed 2 bases at V and 6 bases at J, with 16 bases between. The CDR3 loop reads CASSLSLGGDAGELFF. The DNA for the CDR3 is TGTGCCAGCAGCTTATCCCTCGGAGGGGACGCCGGGGAGCTGTTTTTT.

The chain uses TRBV7-8 and TRBJ1-1, with a tentative D call TRBD1 (6 bases). Germline V gives CDR1 SGHVS, CDR2 FQNEAQ. V was pared by 2 bases and J by 0 bases, with 16 bases between. CDR3 size: 17 residues. CDR3 in amino acids: CASSLIWTEVMNTEAFF. In DNA form, the CDR3 reads TGTGCCAGCAGCTTAATATGGACAGAGGTAATGAACACTGAAGCTTTCTTT.

The chain combines TRBV9 with TRBJ2-3; 11 bases are a match to TRBD2. Germline values: CDR1 SGDLS, CDR2 YYNGEE. Trimming at V came to 4 bases and at J to 4 bases, leaving 8 bases not matched to a gene. There are 16 residues in the CDR3. This CDR3 reads CASSPQLAGGADTQYF. The CDR3 DNA is TGTGCCAGCAGCCCCCAGCTAGCGGGAGGTGCAGATACGCAGTATTTT.

The chain uses TRBV29-1 and TRBJ2-7, with no clear D. Germline V CDR1 and CDR2: SQVTM, ANQGSEA. Trimming shortened V by 5 bases and J by 6 bases, and 8 bases separated the two germline ends. This CDR3 spans 10 amino acids. The CDR3 loop is CSVSVGEQYF. The CDR3 nucleotides read TGCAGCGTTTCCGTGGGCGAGCAGTACTTC.

The rearrangement uses TRBV27 and TRBJ2-7; TRBD2 matches at 10 bases. From germline, CDR1 is MNHEY and CDR2 SMNVEV (reference sequence). This CDR3 comprises 15 residues. Trimming at V came to 6 bases and at J to 2 bases, leaving 7 bases not matched to a gene. The CDR3 DNA follows: TGTGCCAGCAGGCTTGAGCGGGGGGGAGCCTACGAGCAGTACTTC. Translating it yields CASRLERGGAYEQYF.

V usage is TRBV7-3 and J usage is TRBJ2-1; D gene unclear. Germline CDR1 and CDR2: SGHTA and FQGTGA. CDR3 length: 12 residues. Trimming removed 2 bases from V and 10 bases from J, with 9 bases in between. Here the CDR3 DNA reads TGTGCCAGCAGCTTACGGTCGACGGAGCAGTTCTTC. The encoded protein is CASSLRSTEQFF.

The V gene is TRBV4-1, the J gene TRBJ1-1; TRBD1 matches at 8 bases. Germline CDR1 and CDR2: MGHRA and YSYEKL. The CDR3 totals 15 residues. Losses at the gene ends were 3 bases for V and 0 bases for J; bases not matched to a gene: 3. The CDR3: CASSQDRAMNTEAFF. In nucleotides, the CDR3 is TGCGCCAGCAGCCAGGACAGGGCCATGAACACTGAAGCTTTCTTT.

The chain carries TRBV7-6 and TRBJ2-2; D is ambiguous. Germline CDR1 reads SGHVS; CDR2 reads FNYEAQ. The CDR3 has 14 residues. V shed 1 base and J shed 6 bases, with 9 bases lying between them. The CDR3 sequence is CASSLEAGAGELFF. CDR3 nucleotide sequence: TGTGCCAGCAGCTTAGAAGCTGGGGCCGGGGAGCTGTTTTTT. The whole variable domain, filled in from reference TRBV7-6 and TRBJ2-2, reads GAGVSQSPRYKVTKRGQDVALRCDPISGHVSLYWYRQALGQGPEFLTYFNYEAQQDKSGLPNDRFSAERPEGSISTLTIQRTEQRDSAMYRCASSLEAGAGELFFGEGSRLTVL.

The CDR3 here is CASSLSRGDLPRVTDTQYF. CDR3 nucleotide sequence: TGTGCCAGCAGCTTATCGCGGGGGGACCTACCCAGGGTCACAGATACGCAGTATTTT. The J gene is TRBJ2-3, the V gene TRBV7-2, with 8 bases that match TRBD2. CDR1 and CDR2 from the germline V gene are SGHTA and FQGNSA. V was pared by 2 bases and J by 2 bases, with 15 bases of the junction left unmatched. The CDR3 is 19 amino acids.

The table lists this clone with a count of one. The CDR3 DNA is TGCGCCAGCATAAAGGAACCCCGAGCGACAGGGTACAATGAGCAGTTCTTC. It is translated as CASIKEPRATGYNEQFF. The chain is built from TRBV10-2 and TRBJ2-1; 7 bases match TRBD1. Germline CDR1 WSHSY, CDR2 SAAADI. The junction had 16 bases not matched to a gene; V was cut back by 7 bases and J by 4 bases. This CDR3 spans 17 amino acids.

The genes are TRBV13 and TRBJ2-3, with 9 bases identical to TRBD1. Germline CDR1 and CDR2: PRHDT and FYEKMQ (reference sequence). V lost 5 bases to trimming and J lost 4 bases; unmatched junction nucleotides: 7. The CDR3 has 15 residues. The CDR3: CASSPRTGDADTQYF. The CDR3 bases are TGTGCCAGCAGCCCGCGGACAGGGGACGCAGATACGCAGTATTTT.